The rows below give T cell receptor beta chains drawn from one sample of a study of OX40 agonist ivuxolimab in advanced cancers. Sequenced by immunoSEQ multiplex PCR; TCRdb stores in-frame clones only, minus some. The sample yields about 77,000 clones, roughly 89% seen once. Sequences were derived from CD4+ or CD8+ T cells sorted from blood, sampled in a trial of the OX40 agonist ivuxolimab. The receptors come from an adult with an advanced solid tumor such as melanoma, head and neck, liver or kidney cancer. Each CDR3 is given without its conserved first and last residue. The order of the fields is V gene, CDR3 protein.

TRBV5-1	ASSLMSSETGELF
TRBV5-4	ASSRDRVGKVTEAF
TRBV28	ASTTYPKMSVYNQPQH
TRBV6-5	ASSHRAGANVLT
TRBV5-1	ASSLVTARTRDTEAF
TRBV6-5	ASSEFGVDQPQH
TRBV6-6	ASRWSSGTYYEQY
TRBV28	ASSITENYGYT
TRBV6-5	ASSYSGGGGGYT
TRBV7-2	ASSVSTSYTQY
TRBV7-2	ASSPRYEQY
TRBV5-4	ASSFLAGAGETQY
TRBV5-1	ASRRDGSYEQY
TRBV28	ASRFEGLASEAF
TRBV6-6	ASSPQGPTGGYT
TRBV5-4	ASSLAGAGWDYGYT
TRBV19	ASSIESGQILNTEAF
TRBV5-1	ASSLDGQTYGYT
TRBV7-2	ASSPQSQLTEAF
TRBV5-1	ASSPGQGEGYT
TRBV11-3	ASSTHLYNEQF
TRBV18	ASSRRDRLNYGYT
TRBV7-9	ASNVIGGALVEQF
TRBV5-8	ASSLVRGGGYT
TRBV30	AWSAPGQGWTEAF
TRBV19	AIRLAGELF
TRBV7-2	ASSPRQGAGTNEKLF
TRBV5-1	ASSPAPGQVGETQY
TRBV2	ASSEGGSTEAF